This TCR beta chain is from a study of identical twins. TCRdb re-analysed the 5' RACE reads in MiXCR, keeping a single row per CDR3 protein. The table has under 900,000 distinct CDR3 sequences, roughly 18% seen once. The germline V gene encodes CDR1 SGHTA and CDR2 FQGNSA. CDR3 size: 15 residues. Trimming stripped 3 bases from V and 5 bases from J, with 17 bases between. The data also belong to a second study, concerning T cells expressing NK-cell markers.

The specimen sequenced was PBMCs. The origin of this receptor is a woman aged 18-35 years in good health. The rearrangement joins TRBV7-2 to TRBJ2-7; D tentatively fits TRBD1 or TRBD2 (5 bases each). CDR3 nucleotides: TGTGCCAGCAGCTTCTCGGGACCCCTCGCGAACGAGCAGTACTTC. Its translation is CASSFSGPLANEQYF.